The clone carrying this T cell receptor (beta chain) was detected a few times. Antigen: not known. Using its own MiXCR run on the reads, TCRdb lists one record per CDR3 protein. The sample lists about 830,000 distinct CDR3 sequences, 32% seen once, with roughly an eighth in the top ten. Germline values: CDR1 SGHVS, CDR2 FQNEAQ. The CDR3 is 19 residues long. V lost 5 bases and J 0 bases, leaving 23 bases between the germline ends. This record belongs to a study of T cell repertoires in cytomegalovirus infection. Study-wide background: Public TCR beta signatures were indicative of both CMV infection and a matching HLA type. General observations from the study: HLA-C-restricted CMV clonotypes gave the most frequent clonotype in two of eight donors.

The rearrangement links TRBV7-8 to TRBJ2-1, with a weak D call TRBD2 (5 bases). This clonotype was sampled from a human donor in good health (CMV status not recorded). Some clones in this sample may be carry-over from other donors' samples. Sequenced here: cultured CD8+ T cells from PBMCs, sampled from culture after CMV antigen stimulation. This CDR3 reads CASSAGWTRHSSSYNEQFF. CDR3 DNA: TGTGCCAGCAGCGCTGGGTGGACTCGCCACTCGAGCTCCTACAATGAGCAGTTCTTC.